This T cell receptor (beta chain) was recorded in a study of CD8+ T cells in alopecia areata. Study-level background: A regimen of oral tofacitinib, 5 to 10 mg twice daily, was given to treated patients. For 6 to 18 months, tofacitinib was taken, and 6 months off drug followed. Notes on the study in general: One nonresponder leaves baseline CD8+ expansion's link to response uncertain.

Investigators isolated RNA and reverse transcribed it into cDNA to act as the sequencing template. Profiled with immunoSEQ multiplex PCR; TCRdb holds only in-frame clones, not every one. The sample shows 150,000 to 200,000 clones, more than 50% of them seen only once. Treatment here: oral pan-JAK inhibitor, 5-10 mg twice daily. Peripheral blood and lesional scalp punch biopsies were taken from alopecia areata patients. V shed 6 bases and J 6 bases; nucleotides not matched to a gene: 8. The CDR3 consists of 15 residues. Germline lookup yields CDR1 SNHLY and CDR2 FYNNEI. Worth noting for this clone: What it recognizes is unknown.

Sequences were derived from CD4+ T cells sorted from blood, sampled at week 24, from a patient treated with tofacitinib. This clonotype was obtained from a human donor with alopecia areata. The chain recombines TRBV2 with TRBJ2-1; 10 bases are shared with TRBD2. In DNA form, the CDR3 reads TGTGCCAGCAGGGAGCTAGCGGGGGCCGCCAATGAGCAGTTCTTC. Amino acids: CASRELAGAANEQFF.